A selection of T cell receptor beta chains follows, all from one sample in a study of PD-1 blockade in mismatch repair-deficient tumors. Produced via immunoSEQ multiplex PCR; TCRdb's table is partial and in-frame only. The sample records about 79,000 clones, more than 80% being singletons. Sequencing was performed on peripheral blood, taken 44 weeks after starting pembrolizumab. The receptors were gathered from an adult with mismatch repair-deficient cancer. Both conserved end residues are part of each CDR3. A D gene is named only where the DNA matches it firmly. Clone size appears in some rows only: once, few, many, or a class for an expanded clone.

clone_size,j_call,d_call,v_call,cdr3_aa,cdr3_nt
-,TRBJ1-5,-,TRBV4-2,CASSQTGPNQPQHF,TGTGCCAGCAGCCAGACAGGACCCAATCAGCCCCAGCATTTT
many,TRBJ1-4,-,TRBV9,CASSGPGTRGEKLFF,TGTGCCAGCAGCGGACCCGGGACTAGGGGGGAAAAACTGTTTTTT
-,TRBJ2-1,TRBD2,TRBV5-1,CASSLAGTTSYNEQFF,TGCGCCAGCAGCTTGGCCGGGACTACCTCCTACAATGAGCAGTTCTTC
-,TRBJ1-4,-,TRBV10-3,CAISDPDTRNEKLFF,TGTGCCATCAGTGACCCAGACACAAGGAATGAAAAACTGTTTTTT
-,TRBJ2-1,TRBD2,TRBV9,CASSPSGAGGHEQFF,TGTGCCAGCAGCCCTTCGGGGGCGGGAGGCCATGAGCAGTTCTTC
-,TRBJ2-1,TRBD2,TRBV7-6,CASSLIAGGGLNEQFF,TGTGCCAGCAGCTTAATTGCGGGAGGTGGGTTGAATGAGCAGTTCTTC
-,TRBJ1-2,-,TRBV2,CASSNRDYGYTF,TGTGCCAGCAGTAACAGGGACTATGGCTACACCTTC
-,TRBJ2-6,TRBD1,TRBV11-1,CASSSTGASGANVLTF,TGTGCCAGCAGCTCGACAGGGGCCTCTGGGGCCAACGTCCTGACTTTC
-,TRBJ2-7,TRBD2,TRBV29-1,CSAGTSGLYEQYF,TGCAGCGCCGGGACTAGCGGGTTGTACGAGCAGTACTTC
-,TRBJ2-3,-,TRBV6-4,CASRRGHQPGDTQYF,TGTGCCAGCAGAAGGGGACACCAACCCGGAGATACGCAGTATTTT
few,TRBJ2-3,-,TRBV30,CAWSVGPSTDTQYF,TGTGCCTGGAGTGTCGGGCCTAGCACAGATACGCAGTATTTT
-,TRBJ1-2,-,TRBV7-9,CASSQEGYGYTF,TGTGCCAGCAGCCAGGAGGGGTATGGCTACACCTTC
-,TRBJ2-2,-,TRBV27,CASRGRGTGELFF,TGTGCCAGCAGAGGGCGGGGAACCGGGGAGCTGTTTTTT
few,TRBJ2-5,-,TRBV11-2,CASSVRTGYQETQYF,TGTGCCAGCAGCGTCAGGACGGGCTACCAAGAGACCCAGTACTTC
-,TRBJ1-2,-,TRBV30,CAWSVNGAGASYGYTF,TGTGCCTGGAGTGTCAATGGGGCAGGGGCTAGCTATGGCTACACCTTC
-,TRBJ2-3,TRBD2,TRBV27,CASTMTSGSPDTQYF,TGTGCCAGCACTATGACTAGCGGGAGCCCAGATACGCAGTATTTT
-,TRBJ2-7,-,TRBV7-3,CASSLTRGSNEQYF,TGTGCCAGCAGCTTAACTAGGGGGTCGAACGAGCAGTACTTC
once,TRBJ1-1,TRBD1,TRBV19,CASSILDRAVAEAFF,TGTGCCAGTAGTATACTCGACAGGGCGGTGGCTGAAGCTTTCTTT
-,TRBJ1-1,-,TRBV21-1,CASSKRPLAFF,TGTGCCAGCAGCAAAAGACCCTTGGCTTTCTTT
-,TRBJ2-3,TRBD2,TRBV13,CASSPRTRLAGEGDTDTQYF,TGTGCCAGCAGCCCCCGGACAAGGCTAGCGGGTGAGGGGGACACAGATACGCAGTATTTT
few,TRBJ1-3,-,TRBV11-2,CASSSTSGGNTIYF,TGTGCCAGCAGCTCGACTTCGGGTGGAAACACCATATATTTT
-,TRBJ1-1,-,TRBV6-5,CASSVLNMNTEAFF,TGTGCCAGCAGTGTATTGAATATGAACACTGAAGCTTTCTTT
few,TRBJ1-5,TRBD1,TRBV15,CATRGQGSNQPQHF,TGTGCCACCAGAGGACAGGGTAGCAATCAGCCCCAGCATTTT
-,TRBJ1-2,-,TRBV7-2,CASSFVGNYGYTF,TGTGCCAGCAGCTTTGTAGGCAACTATGGCTACACCTTC
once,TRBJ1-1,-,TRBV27,CASSLGHGYTEAFF,TGTGCCAGCAGTTTGGGACACGGCTACACTGAAGCTTTCTTT
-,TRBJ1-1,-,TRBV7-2,CASRPQGNTEAFF,TGTGCCAGCAGACCACAGGGCAACACTGAAGCTTTCTTT
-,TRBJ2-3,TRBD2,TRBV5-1,CASSPSWIAGGPSSTDTQYF,TGCGCCAGCAGCCCCTCGTGGATCGCGGGAGGGCCGAGTAGCACAGATACGCAGTATTTT
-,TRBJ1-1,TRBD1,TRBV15,CATSPNRGSLTEAFF,TGTGCCACCAGCCCAAACAGGGGTAGTTTAACTGAAGCTTTCTTT
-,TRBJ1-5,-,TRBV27,CASSLDLNQPQHF,TGTGCCAGCAGTTTGGACCTCAATCAGCCCCAGCATTTT
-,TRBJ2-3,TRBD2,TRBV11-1,CASSFIAGVSSDTQYF,TGTGCCAGCAGCTTCATAGCGGGAGTGAGTTCAGATACGCAGTATTTT
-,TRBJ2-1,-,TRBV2,CASRDYYNEQFF,TGTGCCAGCAGGGACTACTACAATGAGCAGTTCTTC
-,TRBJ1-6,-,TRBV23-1,CASSQSASPLHF,TGCGCCAGCAGTCAATCGGCTTCACCCCTCCACTTT
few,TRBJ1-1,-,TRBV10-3,CAISRAAVNTEAFF,TGTGCCATCAGTAGGGCGGCGGTGAACACTGAAGCTTTCTTT
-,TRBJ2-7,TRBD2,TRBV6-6,CASSGTSGSYEQYF,TGTGCCAGCAGCGGGACTAGCGGCTCCTACGAGCAGTACTTC
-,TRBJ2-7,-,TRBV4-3,CASSQDLEQYF,TGCGCCAGCAGCCAAGATCTAGAGCAGTACTTC
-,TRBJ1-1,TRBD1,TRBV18,CASSPRQGRVDTEAFF,TGTGCCAGCTCACCACGACAGGGGAGAGTGGACACTGAAGCTTTCTTT
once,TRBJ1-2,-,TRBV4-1,CASSQGVRTFNLYGYTF,TGCGCCAGCAGCCAAGGGGTACGGACCTTCAACCTCTATGGCTACACCTTC
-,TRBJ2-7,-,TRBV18,CASSPGQGPVEQYF,TGTGCCAGCTCACCGGGACAAGGGCCCGTCGAGCAGTACTTC
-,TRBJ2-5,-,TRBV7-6,CASSQVAAQETQYF,TGTGCCAGCAGCCAGGTAGCGGCACAAGAGACCCAGTACTTC
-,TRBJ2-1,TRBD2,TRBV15,CATSTPSGSRYNEQFF,TGTGCCACCAGCACCCCTAGCGGGTCCCGGTACAATGAGCAGTTCTTC
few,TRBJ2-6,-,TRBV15,CATSRGLSSGANVLTF,TGTGCCACCAGCAGGGGACTGTCCTCTGGGGCCAACGTCCTGACTTTC
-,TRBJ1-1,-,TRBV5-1,CASRAGSGNTEAFF,TGCGCCAGCAGGGCAGGGTCGGGGAACACTGAAGCTTTCTTT
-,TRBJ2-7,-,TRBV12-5,CASRAGHSYEQYF,TGTGCTAGTCGAGCGGGTCACTCCTACGAGCAGTACTTC
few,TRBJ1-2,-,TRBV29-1,CSVDRGYTF,TGCAGCGTCGACAGGGGCTACACCTTC
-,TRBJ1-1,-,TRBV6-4,CASSQTGKTEAFF,TGTGCCAGCAGTCAAACAGGGAAGACTGAAGCTTTCTTT
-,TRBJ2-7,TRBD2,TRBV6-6,CASSYLAGDYEQYF,TGTGCCAGCAGTTACCTAGCGGGGGACTACGAGCAGTACTTC
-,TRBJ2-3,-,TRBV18,CASSPGTSTDTQYF,TGTGCCAGCTCACCCGGGACTAGCACAGATACGCAGTATTTT
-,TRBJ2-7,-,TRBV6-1,CASSEQQAGEQYF,TGTGCCAGCAGTGAACAACAGGCGGGGGAGCAGTACTTC
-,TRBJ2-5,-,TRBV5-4,CASSLHLGEGETQYF,TGTGCCAGCAGCTTGCACTTGGGAGAGGGGGAGACCCAGTACTTC
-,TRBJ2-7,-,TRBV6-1,CASGIRGPRDEQYF,TGTGCCAGCGGTATTCGGGGGCCTCGTGACGAGCAGTACTTC
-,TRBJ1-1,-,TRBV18,CASSPNLLSNGEPEAFF,TGTGCCAGCTCACCAAATTTACTCTCCAACGGTGAGCCTGAAGCTTTCTTT